Presented here are 7 T cell receptor beta chains from one specimen sequenced in a study of molecular identifiers for immune sequencing clone quantification. MiXCR, applied by TCRdb to the PCR reads, yields one record per CDR3 protein. The data contain tens of thousands of distinct CDR3 sequences, roughly 23% of them singletons. The specimen was naive CD8+ T cells from blood, with Jurkat cell RNA spiked in. As to subset: FACS-sorted CD8+CD4-CCR7+CD45RA+ naive T cells. These receptors were taken from a human donor in good health. Some libraries in this study had Jurkat cell RNA spiked in.

V usage is TRBV4-3 and J usage is TRBJ2-1; tentative D call: TRBD2 (5 bases). CDR1 and CDR2 from the germline V gene are LGHNA and YSLEER. V was shortened by 0 bases and J by 0 bases, with 9 bases between the two germline ends. The CDR3 totals 16 residues. DNA for the CDR3: TGCGCCAGCAGCCAAGAACTAGTGAGCTCCTACAATGAGCAGTTCTTC. It encodes CASSQELVSSYNEQFF.

This clonotype has more than one count but fewer than ten. The V gene is TRBV6-5, the J gene TRBJ2-7; tentative D call: TRBD2 (7 bases). CDR3 length: 14 amino acids. Trimming cost V 5 bases and J 4 bases, with 15 bases left between them. Germline CDR1 reads MNHEY; CDR2 reads SVGAGI. The CDR3 reads CASSEMGGAYEQYF. DNA for the CDR3: TGTGCCAGCAGTGAAATGGGGGGGGCTTACGAGCAGTACTTC.

At least ten counts were recorded for this clonotype. The chain couples TRBV28 to TRBJ2-3; 9 bases fit TRBD2. J lost 6 bases, V lost 1 base, and 8 bases had no gene match. The CDR3 sequence is 16 residues long. The germline gives CDR1 MDHEN, CDR2 SYDVKM. The CDR3 coding sequence is TGTGCCAGCAGTTTATTCCTTAGCGGGAGTAGGGATACGCAGTATTTT. This gives the protein CASSLFLSGSRDTQYF.

This clonotype appeared a few times. The CDR3 protein is CSVEGLADSSYNEQFF. The CDR3 DNA sequence: TGCAGCGTTGAAGGACTAGCGGATAGCTCCTACAATGAGCAGTTCTTC. The chain employs TRBV29-1 and TRBJ2-1, with 9 bases aligning to TRBD2. The V gene end was trimmed by 1 base and the J gene end by 0 bases; junction bases not matched to a gene: 4. Germline CDR1 and CDR2: SQVTM and ANQGSEA. The CDR3 covers 16 residues.

With respect to this clonotype: Just one base apart from a much larger clone, this may be a read error. This chain links TRBV7-2 with TRBJ1-1; the D gene is possibly TRBD1 (6 bases). This CDR3 has 14 amino acids. The germline V gene encodes CDR1 SGHTA and CDR2 FQGNSA. The CDR3 DNA follows: TGTGACAGCAGCTCGACAGGAAAGAACACTGAAGCTTTCTTT. It is translated as CDSSSTGKNTEAFF.

This clonotype was seen at least ten times. The chain combines TRBV13 with TRBJ1-2, with D hard to call. This CDR3 has 13 residues. Trimming shortened V by 5 bases and J by 2 bases, and 9 bases separated the two germline ends. Germline CDR1 PRHDT, CDR2 FYEKMQ (reference sequence). CDR3 protein: CASSPTENYGYTF. CDR3 coding DNA: TGTGCCAGCAGCCCCACAGAAAACTATGGCTACACCTTC.

J is TRBJ2-7 and V is TRBV4-3; D may be TRBD1 (5 bases). The CDR3 length is 16 residues. V was shortened by 4 bases and J by 2 bases, with 18 bases between the two germline ends. CDR1 LGHNA and CDR2 YSLEER come from the germline V gene. CDR3 amino acids: CASSPTEASQTYEQYF. CDR3 coding DNA: TGCGCCAGCAGCCCGACAGAAGCGAGCCAAACCTACGAGCAGTACTTC.